These 6 T cell receptor beta chains share one sample of origin, sequenced in a study of CD4+ T cells in melanoma (dated by TCRdb to between 2022 and 2023). Receptor libraries were prepared by the immunoSEQ multiplex PCR assay. This immuneACCESS table, as held by TCRdb, lists in-frame sequences with V and J called but not all clones. Of the missing ones, under half trace to an unresolved V gene in checked studies; the others have no known cause. The sample yields about 50,000 clones; 75% to 90% were counted once. Approximately 12% of the sample is in the top ten clones. The sample comprised peripheral blood. The source of these receptors is a human donor with melanoma.

This chain connects TRBV14 to TRBJ1-6; weak D call: TRBD1 (5 bases). The germline CDR1 and CDR2 sequences are SGHDN and FVKESK. The CDR3 contains 14 residues. The V gene lost 4 bases and the J gene lost 9 bases, with 13 bases spanning the gap. The chain's CDR3 is CASSPRQGSSPLHF. CDR3 nucleotide sequence: TGTGCCAGCAGCCCTAGGCAGGGCAGTTCACCCCTCCACTTT. Variable domain in full (rest from reference TRBV14 and TRBJ1-6): EAGVTQFPSHSVIEKGQTVTLRCDPISGHDNLYWYRRVMGKEIKFLLHFVKESKQDESGMPNNRFLAERTGGTYSTLKVQPAELEDSGVYFCASSPRQGSSPLHFGNGTRLTVT.

This chain joins TRBV4-1 and TRBJ1-1; TRBD1 agrees at 9 bases. CDR3 size: 17 residues. Germline CDR1 reads MGHRA; CDR2 reads YSYEKL. The V gene end was trimmed by 2 bases and the J gene end by 4 bases; junction bases not matched to a gene: 11. The CDR3 DNA reads TGCGCCAGCAGCCAAACCGGGACAGGGAAGGGTGGCACTGAAGCTTTCTTT. Protein sequence: CASSQTGTGKGGTEAFF.

The chain uses TRBV5-1 and TRBJ1-6; no clear D gene. This CDR3 has 15 residues. V gave up 3 bases and J gave up 6 bases, with 13 bases separating them. CDR1 is SGHRS, CDR2 YFSETQ, per germline. This chain's CDR3 is CASSSATGFNSPLHF. DNA of the CDR3: TGCGCCAGCAGCTCGGCAACCGGATTTAATTCACCCCTCCACTTT. The full variable domain, with the rest looked up from reference TRBV5-1 and TRBJ1-6, is KAGVTQTPRYLIKTRGQQVTLSCSPISGHRSVSWYQQTPGQGLQFLFEYFSETQRNKGNFPGRFSGRQFSNSRSEMNVSTLELGDSALYLCASSSATGFNSPLHFGNGTRLTVT.

The V call is TRBV7-9, the J call TRBJ1-1, with TRBD1 matching 7 bases. V lost 8 bases and J lost 3; bases outside the gene matches: 6. CDR3 length: 13 residues. Germline V gene lookup returns CDR1 SEHNR and CDR2 FQNEAQ (reference sequence). CDR3 loop: CASGGTAYTEAFF. CDR3 sequence (DNA): TGTGCCAGCGGGGGGACAGCTTACACTGAAGCTTTCTTT.

This chain links TRBV5-8 with TRBJ2-7; no clear D. The CDR3 extends over 11 amino acids. Germline CDR1 SGHTS, CDR2 YDEGEE. Trimming left V 3 bases short and J 1 base short, with 2 bases between. Here the CDR3 reads CASSYSYEQYF. In DNA, the CDR3 is TGTGCCAGCAGCTATTCCTACGAGCAGTACTTC.

In its sample, this clone was seen once. J is TRBJ2-7 and V is TRBV6-6; no firm D call. The CDR3 is made up of 13 amino acids. Looked up from germline, CDR1 is MNHNY and CDR2 is SVGAGI (reference sequence). With 0 bases removed from V and 0 bases from J, the gap between germline ends came to 3 bases. This chain's CDR3 is CASSYSLSYEQYF. Here the CDR3 DNA reads TGTGCCAGCAGTTACTCACTCTCCTACGAGCAGTACTTC.